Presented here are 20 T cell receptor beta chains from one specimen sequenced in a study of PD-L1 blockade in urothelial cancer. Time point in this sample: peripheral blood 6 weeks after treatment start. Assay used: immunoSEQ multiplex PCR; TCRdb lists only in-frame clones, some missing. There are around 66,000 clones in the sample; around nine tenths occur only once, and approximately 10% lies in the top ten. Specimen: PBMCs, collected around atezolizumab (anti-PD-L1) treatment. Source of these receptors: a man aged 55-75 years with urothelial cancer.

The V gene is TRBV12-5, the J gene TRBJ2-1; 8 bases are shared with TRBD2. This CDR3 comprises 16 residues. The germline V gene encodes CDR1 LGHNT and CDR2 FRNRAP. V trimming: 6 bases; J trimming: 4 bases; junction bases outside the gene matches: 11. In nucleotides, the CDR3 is TGTGCTAGTGGCCCCCCCTCGGGGGGGGGTTACAATGAGCAGTTCTTC. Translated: CASGPPSGGGYNEQFF.

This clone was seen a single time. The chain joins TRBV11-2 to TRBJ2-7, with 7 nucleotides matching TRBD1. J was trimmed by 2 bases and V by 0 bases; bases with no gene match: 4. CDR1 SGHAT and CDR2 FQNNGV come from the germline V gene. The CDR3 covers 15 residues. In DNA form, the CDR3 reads TGTGCCAGCAGCTTAGATTTGGGGACAGCCTACGAGCAGTACTTC. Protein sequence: CASSLDLGTAYEQYF. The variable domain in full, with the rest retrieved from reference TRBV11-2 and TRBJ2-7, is EAGVAQSPRYKIIEKRQSVAFWCNPISGHATLYWYQQILGQGPKLLIQFQNNGVVDDSQLPKDRFSAERLKGVDSTLKIQPAKLEDSAVYLCASSLDLGTAYEQYFGPGTRLTVT.

The CDR3 is CASNGLMNTEAFF. CDR3 DNA sequence: TGTGCCAGCAACGGACTCATGAACACTGAAGCTTTCTTT. The chain uses TRBV2 and TRBJ1-1, with D unresolved. CDR3 length equals 13 residues. CDR1 and CDR2 from the germline V gene are SNHLY and FYNNEI. V shed 7 bases and J shed 0 bases, with 9 bases lying between them.

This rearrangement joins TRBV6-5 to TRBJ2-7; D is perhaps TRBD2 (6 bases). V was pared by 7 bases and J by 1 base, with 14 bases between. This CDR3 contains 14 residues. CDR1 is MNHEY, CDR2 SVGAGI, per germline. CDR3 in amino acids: CASTTGLPSYEQYF. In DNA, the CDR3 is TGTGCCAGCACAACGGGACTTCCGTCCTACGAGCAGTACTTC.

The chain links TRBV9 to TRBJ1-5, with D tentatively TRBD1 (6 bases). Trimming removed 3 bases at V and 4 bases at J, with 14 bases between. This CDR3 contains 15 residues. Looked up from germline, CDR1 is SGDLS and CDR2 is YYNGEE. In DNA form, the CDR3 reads TGTGCCAGCAGCGCAGATGGACAGAAGAATCAGCCCCAGCATTTT. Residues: CASSADGQKNQPQHF.

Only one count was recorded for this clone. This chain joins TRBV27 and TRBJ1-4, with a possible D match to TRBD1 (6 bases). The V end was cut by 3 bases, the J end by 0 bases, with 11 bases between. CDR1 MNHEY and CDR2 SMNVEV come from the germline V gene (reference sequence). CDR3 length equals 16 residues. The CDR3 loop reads CASSLWGGATNEKLFF. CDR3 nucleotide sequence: TGTGCCAGCAGTTTGTGGGGGGGCGCAACTAATGAAAAACTGTTTTTT. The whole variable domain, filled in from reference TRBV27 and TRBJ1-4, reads EAQVTQNPRYLITVTGKKLTVTCSQNMNHEYMSWYRQDPGLGLRQIYYSMNVEVTDKGDVPEGYKVSRKEKRNFPLILESPSPNQTSLYFCASSLWGGATNEKLFFGSGTQLSVL.

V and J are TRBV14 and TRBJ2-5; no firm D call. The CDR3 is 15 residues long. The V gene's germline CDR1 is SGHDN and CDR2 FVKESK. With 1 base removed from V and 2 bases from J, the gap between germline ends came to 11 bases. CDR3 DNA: TGTGCCAGCAGCCAAGGGTTTTTCAGGCAAGAGACCCAGTACTTC. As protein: CASSQGFFRQETQYF.

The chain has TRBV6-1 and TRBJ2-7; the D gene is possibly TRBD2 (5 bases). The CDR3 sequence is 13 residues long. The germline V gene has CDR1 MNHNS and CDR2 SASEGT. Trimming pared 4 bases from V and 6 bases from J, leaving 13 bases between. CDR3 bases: TGTGCCAGCAGTGCCGTCTCGGCGGGCGAGCAGTACTTC. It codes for CASSAVSAGEQYF.

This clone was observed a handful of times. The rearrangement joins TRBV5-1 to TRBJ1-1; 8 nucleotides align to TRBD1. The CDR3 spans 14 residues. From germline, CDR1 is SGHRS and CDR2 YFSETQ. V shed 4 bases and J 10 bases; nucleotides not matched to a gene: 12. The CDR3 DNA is TGCGCCAGCAGCCCTTTAGTCGGACAGGGTGCAGCTTTCTTT. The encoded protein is CASSPLVGQGAAFF.

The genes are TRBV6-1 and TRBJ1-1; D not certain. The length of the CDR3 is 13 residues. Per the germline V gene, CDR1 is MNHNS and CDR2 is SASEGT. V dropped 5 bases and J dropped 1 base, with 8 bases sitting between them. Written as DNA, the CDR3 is TGTGCCAGCAGTTCTATGTGGAACACTGAAGCTTTCTTT. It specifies CASSSMWNTEAFF.

In DNA form, the CDR3 reads TGTGCCACCAGCCCCCGGGCGGGACGGGTGAACACTGAAGCTTTCTTT. Its translation: CATSPRAGRVNTEAFF. The chain carries TRBV15 and TRBJ1-1; weak D call: TRBD1 (5 bases). The CDR3 sequence is 16 residues long. CDR1 is LNHNV and CDR2 is YYDKDF in the germline V gene (reference sequence). V lost 5 bases, J lost 0 bases, and 16 bases lay in between. The complete variable domain, with remaining parts taken from reference TRBV15 and TRBJ1-1, reads DAMVIQNPRYQVTQFGKPVTLSCSQTLNHNVMYWYQQKSSQAPKLLFHYYDKDFNNEADTPDNFQSRRPNTSFCFLDIRSPGLGDTAMYLCATSPRAGRVNTEAFFGQGTRLTVV.

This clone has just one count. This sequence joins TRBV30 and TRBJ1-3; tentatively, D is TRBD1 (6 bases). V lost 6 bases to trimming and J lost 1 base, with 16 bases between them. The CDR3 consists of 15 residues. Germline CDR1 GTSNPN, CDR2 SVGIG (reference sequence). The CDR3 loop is CACPKSGESGNTIYF. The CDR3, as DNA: TGTGCCTGTCCTAAATCAGGGGAATCTGGAAACACCATATATTTT.

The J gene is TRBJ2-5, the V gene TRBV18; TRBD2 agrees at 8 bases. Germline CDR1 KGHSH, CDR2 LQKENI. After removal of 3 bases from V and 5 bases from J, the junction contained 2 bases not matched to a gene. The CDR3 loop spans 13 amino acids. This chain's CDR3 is CASSPREGETQYF. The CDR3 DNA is TGTGCCAGCTCACCCCGGGAGGGGGAGACCCAGTACTTC.

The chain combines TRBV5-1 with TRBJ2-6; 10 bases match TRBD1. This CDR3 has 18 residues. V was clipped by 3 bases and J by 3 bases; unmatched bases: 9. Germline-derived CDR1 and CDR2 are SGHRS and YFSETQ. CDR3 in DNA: TGCGCCAGCAGCTACGGGACAGGGGTTCGTCGTGGGGCCAACGTCCTGACTTTC. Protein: CASSYGTGVRRGANVLTF.

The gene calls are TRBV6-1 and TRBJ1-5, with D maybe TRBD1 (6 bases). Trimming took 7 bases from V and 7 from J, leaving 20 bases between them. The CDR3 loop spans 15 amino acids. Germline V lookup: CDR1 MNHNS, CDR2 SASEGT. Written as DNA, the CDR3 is TGTGCCAGCACACAGCGACAGGCATCGGGGCAGCCCCAGCATTTT. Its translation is CASTQRQASGQPQHF.

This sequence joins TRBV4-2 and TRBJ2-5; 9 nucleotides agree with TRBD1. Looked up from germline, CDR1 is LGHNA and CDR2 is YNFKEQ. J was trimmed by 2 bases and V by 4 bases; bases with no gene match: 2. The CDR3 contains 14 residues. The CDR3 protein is CASSLQGAQETQYF. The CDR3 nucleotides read TGTGCCAGCAGCCTACAGGGGGCACAAGAGACCCAGTACTTC.

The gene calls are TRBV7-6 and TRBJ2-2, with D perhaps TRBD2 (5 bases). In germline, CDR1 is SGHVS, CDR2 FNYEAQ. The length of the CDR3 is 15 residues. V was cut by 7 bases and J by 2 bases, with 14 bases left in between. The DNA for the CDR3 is TGTGCCAGCACCCAGACCGGGGTTAACACCGGGGAGCTGTTTTTT. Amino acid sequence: CASTQTGVNTGELFF.

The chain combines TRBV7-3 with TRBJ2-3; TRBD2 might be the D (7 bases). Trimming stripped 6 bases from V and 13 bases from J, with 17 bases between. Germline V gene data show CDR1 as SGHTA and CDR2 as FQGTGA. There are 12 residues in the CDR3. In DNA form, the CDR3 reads TGTGCCAGCAGAGGGAGGGGGGCAGAGGAGTATTTT. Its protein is CASRGRGAEEYF.

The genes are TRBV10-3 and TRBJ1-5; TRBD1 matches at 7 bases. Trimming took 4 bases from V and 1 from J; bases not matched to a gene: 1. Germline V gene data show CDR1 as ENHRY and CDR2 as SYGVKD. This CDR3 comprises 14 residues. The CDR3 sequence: CAISAGGSNQPQHF. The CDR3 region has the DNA TGTGCCATCAGTGCAGGGGGGAGCAATCAGCCCCAGCATTTT.

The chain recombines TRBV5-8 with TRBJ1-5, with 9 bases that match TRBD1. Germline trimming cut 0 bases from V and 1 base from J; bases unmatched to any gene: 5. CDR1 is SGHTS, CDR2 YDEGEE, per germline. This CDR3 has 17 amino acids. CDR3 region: CASSLGTGTGSNQPQHF. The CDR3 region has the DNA TGTGCCAGCAGCTTGGGAACCGGGACAGGGAGCAATCAGCCCCAGCATTTT.